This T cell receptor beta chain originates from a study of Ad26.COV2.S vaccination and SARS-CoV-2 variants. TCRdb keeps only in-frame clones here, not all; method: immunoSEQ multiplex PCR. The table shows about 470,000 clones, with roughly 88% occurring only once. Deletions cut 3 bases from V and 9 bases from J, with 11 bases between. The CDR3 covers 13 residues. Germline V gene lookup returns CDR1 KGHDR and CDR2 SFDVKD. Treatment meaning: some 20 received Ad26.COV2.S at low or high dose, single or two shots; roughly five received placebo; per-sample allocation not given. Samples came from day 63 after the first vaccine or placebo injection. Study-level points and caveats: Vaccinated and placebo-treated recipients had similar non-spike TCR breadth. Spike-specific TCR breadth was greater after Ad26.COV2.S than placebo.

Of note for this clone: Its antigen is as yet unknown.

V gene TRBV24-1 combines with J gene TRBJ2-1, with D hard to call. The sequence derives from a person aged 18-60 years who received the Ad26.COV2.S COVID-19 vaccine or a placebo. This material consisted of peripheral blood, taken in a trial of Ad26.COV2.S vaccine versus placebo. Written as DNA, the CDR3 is TGTGCCACCAGTGATCGACGACACGGTGAGCAGTTCTTC. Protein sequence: CATSDRRHGEQFF.